This T cell receptor (beta chain) was sequenced in a study of T-cell reconstitution after alpha-beta-depleted transplantation in children. A library of TCRbeta sequences, prepared with unique molecular identifiers, was generated. A single record per CDR3 protein comes from TCRdb applying MiXCR to the PCR reads. There are around 370,000 distinct CDR3 sequences in the sample; around a tenth occur only once, and more than 2% lies in the top ten. V dropped 4 bases and J dropped 1 base, with 10 bases sitting between them. CDR3 length: 15 amino acids. Germline loops: CDR1 MDHEN, CDR2 SYDVKM. V and J are TRBV28 and TRBJ2-2; D is possibly TRBD1 (5 bases). The TCR originated in a human donor who donated a stem cell graft to a child with acute lymphoblastic leukemia. The starting material was PBMCs from the stem cell graft donor, obtained from the stem cell graft. CDR3 in amino acids: CASSSFQGNTGELFF. CDR3 nucleotides: TGTGCCAGCAGTTCCTTTCAGGGGAACACCGGGGAGCTGTTTTTT.